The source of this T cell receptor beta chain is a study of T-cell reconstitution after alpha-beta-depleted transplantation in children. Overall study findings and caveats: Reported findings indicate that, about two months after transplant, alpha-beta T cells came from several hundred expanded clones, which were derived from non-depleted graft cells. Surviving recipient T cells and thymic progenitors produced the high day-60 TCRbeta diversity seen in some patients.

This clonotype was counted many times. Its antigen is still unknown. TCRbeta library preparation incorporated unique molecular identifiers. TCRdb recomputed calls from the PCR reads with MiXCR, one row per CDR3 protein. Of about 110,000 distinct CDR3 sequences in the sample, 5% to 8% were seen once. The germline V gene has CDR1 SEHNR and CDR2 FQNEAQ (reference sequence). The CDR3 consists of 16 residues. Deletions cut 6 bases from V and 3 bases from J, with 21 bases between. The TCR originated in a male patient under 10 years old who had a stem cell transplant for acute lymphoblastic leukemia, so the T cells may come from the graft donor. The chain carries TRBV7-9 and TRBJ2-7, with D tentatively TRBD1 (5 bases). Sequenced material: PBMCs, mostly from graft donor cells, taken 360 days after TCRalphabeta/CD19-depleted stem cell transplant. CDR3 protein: CASSPPDAGLVYEQYF. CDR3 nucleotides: TGTGCCAGCAGTCCACCCGATGCAGGGTTGGTCTACGAGCAGTACTTC.